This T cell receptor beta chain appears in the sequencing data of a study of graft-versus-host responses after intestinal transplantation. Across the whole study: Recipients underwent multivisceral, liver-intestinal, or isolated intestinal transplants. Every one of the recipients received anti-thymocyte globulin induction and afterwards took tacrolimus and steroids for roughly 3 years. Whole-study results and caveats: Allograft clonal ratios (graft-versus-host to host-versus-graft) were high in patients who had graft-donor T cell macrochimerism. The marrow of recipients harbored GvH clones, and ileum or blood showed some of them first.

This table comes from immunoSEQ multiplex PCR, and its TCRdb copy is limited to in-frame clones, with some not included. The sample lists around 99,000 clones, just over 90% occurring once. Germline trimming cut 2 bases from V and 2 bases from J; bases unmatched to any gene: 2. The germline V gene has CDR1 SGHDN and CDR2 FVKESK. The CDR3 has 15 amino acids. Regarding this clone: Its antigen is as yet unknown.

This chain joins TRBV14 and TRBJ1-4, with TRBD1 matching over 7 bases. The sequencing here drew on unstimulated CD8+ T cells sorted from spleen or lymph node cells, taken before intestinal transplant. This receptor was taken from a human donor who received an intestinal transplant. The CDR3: CASSQRGLTNEKLFF. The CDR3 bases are TGTGCCAGCAGCCAAAGGGGGCTCACTAATGAAAAACTGTTTTTT.